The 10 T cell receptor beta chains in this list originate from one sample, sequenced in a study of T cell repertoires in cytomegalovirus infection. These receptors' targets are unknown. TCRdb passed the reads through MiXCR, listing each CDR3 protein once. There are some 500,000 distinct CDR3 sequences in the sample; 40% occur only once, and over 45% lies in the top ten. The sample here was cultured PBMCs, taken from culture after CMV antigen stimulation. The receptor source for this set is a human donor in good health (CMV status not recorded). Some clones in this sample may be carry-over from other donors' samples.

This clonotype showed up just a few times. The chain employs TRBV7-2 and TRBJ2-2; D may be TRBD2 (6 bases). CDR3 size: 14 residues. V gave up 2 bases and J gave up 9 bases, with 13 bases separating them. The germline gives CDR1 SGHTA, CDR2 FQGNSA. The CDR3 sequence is CASSLSRENRELFF. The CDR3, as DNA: TGTGCCAGCAGCTTATCGCGGGAAAATCGGGAGCTGTTTTTT.

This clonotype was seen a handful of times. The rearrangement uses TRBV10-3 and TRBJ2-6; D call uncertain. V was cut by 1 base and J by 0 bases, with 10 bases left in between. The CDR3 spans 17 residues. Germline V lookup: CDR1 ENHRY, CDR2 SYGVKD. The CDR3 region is CAISEFQPGSGANVLTF. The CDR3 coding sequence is TGTGCCATCAGTGAGTTCCAGCCGGGCTCTGGGGCCAACGTCCTGACTTTC.

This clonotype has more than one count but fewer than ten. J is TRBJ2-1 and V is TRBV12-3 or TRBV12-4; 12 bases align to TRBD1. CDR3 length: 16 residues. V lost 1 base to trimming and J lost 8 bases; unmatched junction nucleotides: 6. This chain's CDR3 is CASSLGLGTGGYEQFF. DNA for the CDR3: TGTGCCAGCAGTTTAGGACTCGGGACAGGGGGCTATGAGCAGTTCTTC.

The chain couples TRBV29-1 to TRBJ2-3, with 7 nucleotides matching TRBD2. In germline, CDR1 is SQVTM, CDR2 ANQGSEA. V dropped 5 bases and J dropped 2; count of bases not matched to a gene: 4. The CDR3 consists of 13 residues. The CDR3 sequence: CSVRREYTDTQYF. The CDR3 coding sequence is TGCAGCGTTCGGCGGGAGTACACAGATACGCAGTATTTT.

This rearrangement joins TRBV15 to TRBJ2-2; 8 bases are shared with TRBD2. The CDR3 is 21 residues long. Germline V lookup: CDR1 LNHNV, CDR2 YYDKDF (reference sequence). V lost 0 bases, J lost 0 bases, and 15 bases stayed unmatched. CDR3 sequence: CATSRDRVAGTNLANTGELFF. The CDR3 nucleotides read TGTGCCACCAGCAGAGATAGGGTAGCGGGGACCAACCTCGCGAACACCGGGGAGCTGTTTTTT.

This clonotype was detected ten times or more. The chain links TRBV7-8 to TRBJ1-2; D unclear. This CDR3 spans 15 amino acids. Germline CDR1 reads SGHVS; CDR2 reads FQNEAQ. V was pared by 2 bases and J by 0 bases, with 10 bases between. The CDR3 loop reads CASSLSRNPNYGYTF. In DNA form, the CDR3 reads TGTGCCAGCAGCTTATCCAGGAACCCTAACTATGGCTACACCTTC.

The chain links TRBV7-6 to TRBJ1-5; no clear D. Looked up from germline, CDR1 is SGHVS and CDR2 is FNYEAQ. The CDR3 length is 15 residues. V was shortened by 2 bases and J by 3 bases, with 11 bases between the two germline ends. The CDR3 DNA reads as TGTGCCAGCAGCTTATCCTTGGGTACCAATCAGCCCCAGCATTTT. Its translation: CASSLSLGTNQPQHF. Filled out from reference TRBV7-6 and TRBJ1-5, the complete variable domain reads GAGVSQSPRYKVTKRGQDVALRCDPISGHVSLYWYRQALGQGPEFLTYFNYEAQQDKSGLPNDRFSAERPEGSISTLTIQRTEQRDSAMYRCASSLSLGTNQPQHFGDGTRLSIL.

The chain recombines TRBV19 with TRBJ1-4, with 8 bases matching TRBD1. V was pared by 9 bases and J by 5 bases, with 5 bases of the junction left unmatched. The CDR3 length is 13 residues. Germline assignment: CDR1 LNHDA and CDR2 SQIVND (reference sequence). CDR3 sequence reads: CASARDRNEKLFF. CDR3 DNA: TGTGCCAGCGCTAGGGACAGGAATGAAAAACTGTTTTTT.

CDR3 in DNA: TGTGCCAGCAGCACTACGGGGGATACGAACACTGAAGCTTTCTTT. Its translation is CASSTTGDTNTEAFF. The chain recombines TRBV7-2 with TRBJ1-1; the D gene is possibly TRBD1 (5 bases). With 5 bases removed from V and 1 base from J, the gap between germline ends came to 14 bases. CDR3 length equals 15 residues. Looked up from germline, CDR1 is SGHTA and CDR2 is FQGNSA.

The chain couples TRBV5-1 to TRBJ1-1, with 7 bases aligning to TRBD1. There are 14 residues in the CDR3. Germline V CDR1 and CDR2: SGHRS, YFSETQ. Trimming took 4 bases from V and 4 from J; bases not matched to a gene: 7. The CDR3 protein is CASSPAQGGTEAFF. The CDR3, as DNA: TGCGCCAGCAGCCCAGCGCAGGGGGGCACTGAAGCTTTCTTT.